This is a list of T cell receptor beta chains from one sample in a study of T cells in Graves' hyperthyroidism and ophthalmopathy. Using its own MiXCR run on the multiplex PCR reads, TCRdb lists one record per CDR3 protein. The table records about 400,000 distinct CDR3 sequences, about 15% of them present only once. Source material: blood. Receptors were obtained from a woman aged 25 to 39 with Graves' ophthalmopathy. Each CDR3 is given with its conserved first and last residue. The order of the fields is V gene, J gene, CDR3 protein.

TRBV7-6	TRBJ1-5	CASSLGGGGASQPQHF
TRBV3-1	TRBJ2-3	CASSRGTSSADTQYF
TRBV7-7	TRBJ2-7	CASSLGQGSLHEQYF
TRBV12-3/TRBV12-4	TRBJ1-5	CASSIGVIQPQHF
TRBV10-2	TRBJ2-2	CASSVRNTGELFF
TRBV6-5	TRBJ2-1	CASSYSPGSSFYNEQFF
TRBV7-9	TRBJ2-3	CASSLSADMFSYF
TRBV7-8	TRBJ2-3	CASREQGVSADTQYF
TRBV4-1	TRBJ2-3	CASQLAVGTDTQYF
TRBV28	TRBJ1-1	CASRTRRNPEAFF
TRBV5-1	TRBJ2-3	CASSSGGTPTQYF
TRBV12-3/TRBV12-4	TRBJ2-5	CASSFSGGSQETQYF
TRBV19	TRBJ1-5	CASSNNRNQPQHF
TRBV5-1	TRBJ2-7	CASSLDREVYEQYF
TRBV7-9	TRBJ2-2	CASTPPEAGAGELFF
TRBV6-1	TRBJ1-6	CASRVRAGRTPLHF
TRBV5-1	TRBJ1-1	CASSAAGTTGTEAFF
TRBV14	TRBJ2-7	CASSQDGQGGEQYF
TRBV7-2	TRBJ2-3	CASSFSVSAQYF
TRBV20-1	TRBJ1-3	CSARGGSGNTIYF
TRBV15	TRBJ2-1	CATRDEGGSYNEQFF
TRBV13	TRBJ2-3	CASSMTGEHADTQYF